A selection of T cell receptor beta chains follows, all from one sample in a study of CD8 T cell repertoires and HIV-1 epitope variants. These TCRs are of unknown antigen specificity. Libraries were prepared by immunoSEQ multiplex PCR; TCRdb keeps only in-frame clonotypes and omits some of them. Among thousands of clones listed, around two thirds were seen once. Sequenced material: cultured CD8+ T cells derived from PBMCs. The origin of the receptors is a male donor with HIV. Both conserved end residues are part of each CDR3. Fields, in order: J gene, clone size, D gene, V gene, CDR3 DNA, CDR3 protein. A D gene is named only where the DNA matches it firmly. Some rows mark clone size as missing; the rest say once, few, many or name a class of expanded clone.

TRBJ2-7,NA,TRBD2,TRBV6-5,TGTGCCAGCACCAAATTCAGGGAGGGCTACGAGCAGTACTTC,CASTKFREGYEQYF
TRBJ2-1,NA,TRBD1,TRBV27,TGTGCCAGCAAGAGGACAGGTTCCTACAATGAGCAGTTCTTC,CASKRTGSYNEQFF
TRBJ2-1,NA,NA,TRBV9,TGTGCCAGCAGCGGGGATGAGCAGTTCTTC,CASSGDEQFF
TRBJ1-4,NA,TRBD1,TRBV5-3,TGTGCCAACGGAACAGGGGGCATGACTAATGAAAAACTGTTTTTT,CANGTGGMTNEKLFF
TRBJ2-1,once,NA,TRBV27,TGTGCCAGCAGTCTGTCGAGATACAATGAGCAGTTCTTC,CASSLSRYNEQFF
TRBJ2-1,few,NA,TRBV6-1,TGTGCCAGCAGCGAATCCCCCCCAGTCTACAATGAGCAGTTCTTC,CASSESPPVYNEQFF
TRBJ2-2,few,NA,TRBV23-1,TGCGCCAGCAGTCAATCGACCCTCTACACCGGGGAGCTGTTTTTT,CASSQSTLYTGELFF
TRBJ2-1,NA,TRBD2,TRBV28,TGTGCCAGCAGTACCGGACTAGCCGACAATGAGCAGTTCTTC,CASSTGLADNEQFF
TRBJ1-1,NA,NA,TRBV10-2,TGCGCCAGCAGTACTGGACAAGCGAACACTGAAGCTTTCTTT,CASSTGQANTEAFF
TRBJ2-2,NA,NA,TRBV11-2,TGTGCCAGCAGCAAACAGGGGAGCGCGGGGGGCCTCAGCACCGGGGAGCTGTTTTTT,CASSKQGSAGGLSTGELFF
TRBJ1-1,NA,TRBD1,TRBV25-1,TGTGCCAGCAGTGAATGGGGACAGGGGAACACTGAAGCTTTCTTT,CASSEWGQGNTEAFF
TRBJ2-7,few,NA,TRBV6-6,TGTGCCAGCAGTTCAGATGTCTCGGCCTACGAGCAGTACTTC,CASSSDVSAYEQYF
TRBJ2-7,NA,NA,TRBV9,TGTGCCAGCAGCGCGGGAGACGGCACCTACGAGCAGTACTTC,CASSAGDGTYEQYF
TRBJ1-1,NA,NA,TRBV28,TGTGCCAGCATTCCCGGGGGCGCTGGGACCACTGAAGCTTTCTTT,CASIPGGAGTTEAFF
TRBJ1-1,few,NA,TRBV19,TGTGCCAGTGGCGACGGGTACGGCACTGAAGCTTTCTTT,CASGDGYGTEAFF
TRBJ2-5,NA,TRBD2,TRBV7-8,TGTGCCAGCAGCCCCGGGGGGACCCGTCAACGGTTTGGAGAGACCCAGTACTTC,CASSPGGTRQRFGETQYF
TRBJ2-4,NA,NA,TRBV7-7,TGTGCTAGCAGGCATAGACACAGGAGGGAATACTTC,CASRHRHRREYF
TRBJ1-1,NA,NA,TRBV6-4,TGTGCCAGCAGGGAACAGGGTAGAGCTTTCTTT,CASREQGRAFF
TRBJ2-1,NA,TRBD2,TRBV14,TGTGCCAGCAGCCCTAGGACTAGCGGGGGCTACAATGAGCAGTTCTTC,CASSPRTSGGYNEQFF
TRBJ1-5,NA,NA,TRBV4-1,TGCGCCAGCAGCCAAGAAGATAATCAGCCCCAGCATTTT,CASSQEDNQPQHF
TRBJ1-1,NA,NA,TRBV27,TGTGCCAGCAGTAGGGGGGAGGGCTCGAACACTGAAGCTTTCTTT,CASSRGEGSNTEAFF
TRBJ2-4,NA,NA,TRBV6-6,TGTGCCAGCAGTTCCCCCGATAGGGCCAAAAACATTCAGTACTTC,CASSSPDRAKNIQYF
TRBJ2-7,few,TRBD1,TRBV7-9,TGTGCCAGCAGCTTCTGGACAGGGGGTGACTACGAGCAGTACTTC,CASSFWTGGDYEQYF
TRBJ2-5,NA,NA,TRBV15,TGTGCCACCAGCAGAGATCTACAGGGGAGGGAAGAGACCCAGTACTTC,CATSRDLQGREETQYF
TRBJ2-5,once,NA,TRBV5-1,TGCGCCAGCAGCTTGGAGTCAGCAATACAAGAGACCCAGTACTTC,CASSLESAIQETQYF
TRBJ1-2,few,NA,TRBV25-1,TGTGCCAGCAGTGAATGGGGGGGACCTCTTGCCGGCTACACCTTC,CASSEWGGPLAGYTF
TRBJ1-2,NA,NA,TRBV28,TGTGCCAGCAGTTATGGGGCACGGGAACCTAACTATGGCTACACCTTC,CASSYGAREPNYGYTF
TRBJ2-3,NA,NA,TRBV5-1,TGCGCCAGCAGCCCTGGGGGATCCCGGAGTACAGATACGCAGTATTTT,CASSPGGSRSTDTQYF
TRBJ2-7,NA,TRBD1,TRBV18,TGTGCCAGCTCACCTCAGCCGGGACAGGGATACGAGCAGTACTTC,CASSPQPGQGYEQYF
TRBJ2-2,once,TRBD2,TRBV6-5,TGTGCCAGCAGTGCCCAGGGAGGGACCGGGGAGCTGTTTTTT,CASSAQGGTGELFF
TRBJ1-6,NA,NA,TRBV13,TGTGCCAGCAGCGCTACCGGGGACGAAGGTGATTCACCCCTCCACTTT,CASSATGDEGDSPLHF
TRBJ2-7,NA,TRBD2,TRBV7-3,TGTGCCAGCAGCGATAGCGGGGGGGCAAACGAGCAGTACTTC,CASSDSGGANEQYF
TRBJ2-7,NA,NA,TRBV6-6,TGTGCCACCGTCGACAGGACCTCCTACGAGCAGTACTTC,CATVDRTSYEQYF
TRBJ2-7,NA,NA,TRBV27,TGTGCCAGCAGTCCCGCCCGAACCTACGAGCAGTACTTC,CASSPARTYEQYF
TRBJ2-2,NA,TRBD2,TRBV2,TGTGCCAGCAGTCTCGGACTAGTTCGCACCGGGGAGCTGTTTTTT,CASSLGLVRTGELFF
TRBJ2-5,NA,TRBD2,TRBV9,TGTGCCAGCAGCGGCCGGGACTATGAGCGGCAGACCCAGTACTTC,CASSGRDYERQTQYF
TRBJ2-7,medium-sized,TRBD1,TRBV25-1,TGTGCCAGCAGTAGTGACCGATGGGACAGGGAAACCTACGAGCAGTACTTC,CASSSDRWDRETYEQYF
TRBJ2-5,NA,TRBD2,TRBV7-2,TGTGCCAGCAGCGTACTAGCGGGGGAGACGGAGGAGACCCAGTACTTC,CASSVLAGETEETQYF
TRBJ2-3,NA,NA,TRBV7-9,TGTGCCAGCAGCTCAATTGGACAGCCCACAGATACGCAGTATTTT,CASSSIGQPTDTQYF
TRBJ2-7,NA,NA,TRBV2,TGTGCCAGCTCCCGGGCAGCCGACAGAGGGTACGAGCAGTACTTC,CASSRAADRGYEQYF
TRBJ1-1,NA,NA,TRBV9,TGTGCCAGCAGCTCCCTCGCGGGGAACACTGAAGCTTTCTTT,CASSSLAGNTEAFF
TRBJ1-1,few,TRBD1,TRBV5-4,TGTGCCAGCAGCTTTCGGCTGACAGGGGCAGGAGTGAACACTGAAGCTTTCTTT,CASSFRLTGAGVNTEAFF
TRBJ2-7,NA,NA,TRBV6-6,TGTGCCAGCAGACCTATTGGGGGCTACGAGCAGTACTTC,CASRPIGGYEQYF
TRBJ2-3,medium-sized,NA,TRBV29-1,TGCAGCGCGGCGGGCACCGAGTCCACAGATACGCAGTATTTT,CSAAGTESTDTQYF
TRBJ1-5,NA,NA,TRBV28,TGTGCCGTGCGGGACAATAGCAATCAGCCCCAGCATTTT,CAVRDNSNQPQHF